Detailed here is one T cell receptor beta chain. The CDR3 covers 13 residues. Trimming cost V 8 bases and J 5 bases, with 15 bases left between them. CDR1 is SGHTA and CDR2 is FQGNSA in the germline V gene. It was RNA transcripts that yielded the amplified TCR beta CDR3 regions. TCR CDR3 regions were first amplified by RT-PCR with HTBI primers. TCRdb recomputed calls from the multiplex PCR reads with MiXCR, one row per CDR3 protein. The profile shows a few hundred thousand distinct CDR3 sequences, around a sixth of them singletons. The entry originates in a study of T cells in Graves' hyperthyroidism and ophthalmopathy.

This TCR was recovered from a woman aged 18-29 years with Graves' hyperthyroidism that later progressed to Graves' ophthalmopathy. This chain uses TRBV7-2 with TRBJ2-5; D unclear. Sequencing used blood. Here the CDR3 reads CASGSRLGETQYF. CDR3 in DNA: TGTGCCAGCGGTAGTCGGCTTGGGGAGACCCAGTACTTC. Full variable domain (missing parts from reference TRBV7-2 and TRBJ2-5): GAGVSQSPSNKVTEKGKDVELRCDPISGHTALYWYRQSLGQGLEFLIYFQGNSAPDKSGLPSDRFSAERTGGSVSTLTIQRTQQEDSAVYLCASGSRLGETQYFGPGTRLLVL.